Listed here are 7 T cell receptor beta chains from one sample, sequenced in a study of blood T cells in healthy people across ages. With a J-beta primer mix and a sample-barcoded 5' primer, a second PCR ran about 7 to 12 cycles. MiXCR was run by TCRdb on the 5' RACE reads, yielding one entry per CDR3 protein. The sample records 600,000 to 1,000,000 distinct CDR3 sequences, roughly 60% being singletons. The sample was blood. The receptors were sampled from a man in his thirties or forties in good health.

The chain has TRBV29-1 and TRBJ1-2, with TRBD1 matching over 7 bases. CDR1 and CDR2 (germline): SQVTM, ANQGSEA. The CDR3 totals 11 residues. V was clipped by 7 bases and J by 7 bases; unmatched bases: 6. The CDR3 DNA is TGCAGCGGTGAGGGGGCGGTTGGCTACACCTTC. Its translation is CSGEGAVGYTF.

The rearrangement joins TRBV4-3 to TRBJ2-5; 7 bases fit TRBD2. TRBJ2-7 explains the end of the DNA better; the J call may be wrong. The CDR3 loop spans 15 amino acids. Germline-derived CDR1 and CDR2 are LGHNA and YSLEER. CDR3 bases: TGCGCCAGCAGCCAAGATCTATCGGGGGGATACGAGCAGTACTTC. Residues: CASSQDLSGGYEQYF.

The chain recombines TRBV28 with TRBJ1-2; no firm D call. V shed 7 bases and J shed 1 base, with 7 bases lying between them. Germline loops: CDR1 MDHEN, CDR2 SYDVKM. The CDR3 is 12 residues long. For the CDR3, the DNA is TGTGCCAGCAAGCGGAGTAACTATGGCTACACCTTC. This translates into CASKRSNYGYTF.

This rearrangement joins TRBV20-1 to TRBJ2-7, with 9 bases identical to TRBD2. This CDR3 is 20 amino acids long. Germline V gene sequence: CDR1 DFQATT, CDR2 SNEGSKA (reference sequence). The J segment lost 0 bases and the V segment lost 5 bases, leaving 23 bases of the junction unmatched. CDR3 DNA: TGCAGTGCTCGACTCCCCGCAGAGAGACTAGCGGATTATTACTCCTACGAGCAGTACTTC. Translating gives CSARLPAERLADYYSYEQYF.

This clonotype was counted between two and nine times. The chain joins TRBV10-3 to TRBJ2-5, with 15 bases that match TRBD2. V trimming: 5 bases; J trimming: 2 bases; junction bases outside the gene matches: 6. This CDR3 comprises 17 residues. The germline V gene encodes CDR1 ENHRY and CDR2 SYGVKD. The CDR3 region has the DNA TGTGCCATCAGTTCACGGACTAGCGGGAGGGCACAAGAGACCCAGTACTTC. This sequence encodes CAISSRTSGRAQETQYF.

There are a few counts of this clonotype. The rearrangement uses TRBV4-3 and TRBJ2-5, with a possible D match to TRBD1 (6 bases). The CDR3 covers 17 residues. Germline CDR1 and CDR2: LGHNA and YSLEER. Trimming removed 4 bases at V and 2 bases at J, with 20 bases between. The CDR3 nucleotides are TGCGCCAGCAGCCTCTCCTACACTGGACAGCCTCAAGAGACCCAGTACTTC. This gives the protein CASSLSYTGQPQETQYF.

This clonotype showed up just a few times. The CDR3 DNA is TGTGCCAGCAGTCTTGACAGGCTCGAGACCCAGTACTTC. Its protein is CASSLDRLETQYF. V is TRBV2 and J is TRBJ2-5; TRBD1 is a possible D gene (6 bases). The V gene's germline CDR1 is SNHLY and CDR2 FYNNEI. This CDR3 spans 13 amino acids. Trimming removed 5 bases from V and 5 bases from J, with 12 bases in between.